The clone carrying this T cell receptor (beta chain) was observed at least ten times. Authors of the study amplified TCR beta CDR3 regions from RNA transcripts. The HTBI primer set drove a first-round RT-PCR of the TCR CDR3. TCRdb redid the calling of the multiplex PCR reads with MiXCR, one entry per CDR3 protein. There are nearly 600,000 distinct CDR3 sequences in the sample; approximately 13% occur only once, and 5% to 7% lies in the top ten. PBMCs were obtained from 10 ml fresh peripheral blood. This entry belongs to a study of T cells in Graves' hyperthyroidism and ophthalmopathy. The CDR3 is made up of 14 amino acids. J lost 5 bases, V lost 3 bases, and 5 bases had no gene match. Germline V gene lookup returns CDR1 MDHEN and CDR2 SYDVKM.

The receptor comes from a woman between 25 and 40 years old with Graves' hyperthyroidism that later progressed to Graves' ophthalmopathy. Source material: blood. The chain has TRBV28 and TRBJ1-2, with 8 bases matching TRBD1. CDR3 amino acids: CASSFSGQGYGYTF. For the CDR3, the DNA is TGTGCCAGCAGTTTCTCTGGACAGGGTTATGGCTACACCTTC.